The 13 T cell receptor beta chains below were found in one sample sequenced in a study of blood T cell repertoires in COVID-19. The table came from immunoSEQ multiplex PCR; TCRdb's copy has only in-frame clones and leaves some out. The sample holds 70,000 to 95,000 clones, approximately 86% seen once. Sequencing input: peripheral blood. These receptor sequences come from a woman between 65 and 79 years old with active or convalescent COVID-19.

CDR3 residues: CASSLGSSGGPYEQYF. CDR3 in DNA: TGTGCCAGCAGCTTAGGTTCTAGCGGGGGCCCCTACGAGCAGTACTTC. V and J are TRBV7-2 and TRBJ2-7; TRBD2 aligns across 10 bases. Germline lookup yields CDR1 SGHTA and CDR2 FQGNSA. The ends lost 1 base at V and 2 bases at J; junction bases unmatched: 5. This CDR3 is 16 amino acids long.

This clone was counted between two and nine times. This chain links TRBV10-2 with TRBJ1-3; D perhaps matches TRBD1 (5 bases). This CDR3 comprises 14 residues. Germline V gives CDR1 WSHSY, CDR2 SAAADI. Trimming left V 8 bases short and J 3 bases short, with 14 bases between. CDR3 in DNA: TGCGCCAGCGGGAGGGGACTTGATGGAAACACCATATATTTT. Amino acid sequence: CASGRGLDGNTIYF.

The CDR3 bases are TGTGCCAGCAGCTTTTCTAGCCCCGGGGAGCTGTTTTTT. Its protein product is CASSFSSPGELFF. The V gene is TRBV11-2, the J gene TRBJ2-2; tentative D call: TRBD2 (5 bases). Germline assignment: CDR1 SGHAT and CDR2 FQNNGV. The CDR3 extends over 13 amino acids. V lost 3 bases and J lost 6, with 8 bases in between.

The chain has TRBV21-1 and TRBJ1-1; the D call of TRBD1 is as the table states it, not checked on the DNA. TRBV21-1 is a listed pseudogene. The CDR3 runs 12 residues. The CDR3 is CFGGQGCTEAFF. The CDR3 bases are TGCTTCGGGGGACAGGGGTGCACTGAAGCTTTCTTT.

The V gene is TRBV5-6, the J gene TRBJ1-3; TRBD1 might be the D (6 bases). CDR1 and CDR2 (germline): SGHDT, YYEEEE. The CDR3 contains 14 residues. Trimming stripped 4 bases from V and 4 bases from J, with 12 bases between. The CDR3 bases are TGTGCCAGCAGCAGGGGGAGCACCGGAAACACCATATATTTT. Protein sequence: CASSRGSTGNTIYF. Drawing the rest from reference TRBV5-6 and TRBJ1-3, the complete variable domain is DAGVTQSPTHLIKTRGQQVTLRCSPKSGHDTVSWYQQALGQGPQFIFQYYEEEERQRGNFPDRFSGHQFPNYSSELNVNALLLGDSALYLCASSRGSTGNTIYFGEGSWLTVV.

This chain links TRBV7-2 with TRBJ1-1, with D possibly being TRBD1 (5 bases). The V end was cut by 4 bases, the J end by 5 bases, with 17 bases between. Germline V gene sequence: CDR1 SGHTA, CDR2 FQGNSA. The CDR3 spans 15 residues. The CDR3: CASSSSPGRVTEAFF. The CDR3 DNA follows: TGTGCCAGCAGCTCATCCCCCGGCAGGGTTACTGAAGCTTTCTTT.

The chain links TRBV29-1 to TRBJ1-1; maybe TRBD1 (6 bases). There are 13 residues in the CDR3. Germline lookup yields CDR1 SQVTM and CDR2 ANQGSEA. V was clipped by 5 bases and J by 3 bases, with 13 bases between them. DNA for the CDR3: TGCAGCGTTAAAGGACAGCTTTACACTGAAGCTTTCTTT. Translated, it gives CSVKGQLYTEAFF.

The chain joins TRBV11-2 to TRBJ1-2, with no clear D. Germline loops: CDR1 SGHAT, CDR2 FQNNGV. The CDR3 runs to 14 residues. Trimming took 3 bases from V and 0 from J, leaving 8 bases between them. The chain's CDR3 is CASSLGRANYGYTF. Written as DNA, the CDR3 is TGTGCCAGCAGCTTGGGCAGAGCTAACTATGGCTACACCTTC.

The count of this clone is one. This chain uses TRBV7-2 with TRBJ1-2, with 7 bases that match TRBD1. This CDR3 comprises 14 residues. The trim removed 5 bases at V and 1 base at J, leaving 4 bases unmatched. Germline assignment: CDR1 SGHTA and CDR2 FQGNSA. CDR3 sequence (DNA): TGTGCCAGCAGCCGGGACAGCTATAACTATGGCTACACCTTC. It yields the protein CASSRDSYNYGYTF.

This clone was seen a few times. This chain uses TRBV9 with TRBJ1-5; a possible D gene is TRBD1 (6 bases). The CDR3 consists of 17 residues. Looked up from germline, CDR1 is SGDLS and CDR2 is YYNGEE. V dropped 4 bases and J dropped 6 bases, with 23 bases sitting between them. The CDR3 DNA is TGTGCCAGCAGCCCGACCTCGGGATCGGGGGGCGCTCAGCCCCAGCATTTT. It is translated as CASSPTSGSGGAQPQHF.

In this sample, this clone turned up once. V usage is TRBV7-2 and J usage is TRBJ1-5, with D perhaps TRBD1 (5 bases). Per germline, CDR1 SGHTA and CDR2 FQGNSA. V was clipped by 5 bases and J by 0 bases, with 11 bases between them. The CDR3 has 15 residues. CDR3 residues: CASSKSTDSNQPQHF. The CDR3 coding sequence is TGTGCCAGCAGCAAATCGACAGATAGCAATCAGCCCCAGCATTTT.

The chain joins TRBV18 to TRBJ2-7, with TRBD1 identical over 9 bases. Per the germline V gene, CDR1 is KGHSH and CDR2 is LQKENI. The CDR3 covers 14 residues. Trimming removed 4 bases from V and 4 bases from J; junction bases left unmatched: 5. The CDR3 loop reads CASSLGQGGYEQYF. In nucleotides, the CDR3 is TGTGCCAGCTCACTGGGACAGGGTGGGTACGAGCAGTACTTC.

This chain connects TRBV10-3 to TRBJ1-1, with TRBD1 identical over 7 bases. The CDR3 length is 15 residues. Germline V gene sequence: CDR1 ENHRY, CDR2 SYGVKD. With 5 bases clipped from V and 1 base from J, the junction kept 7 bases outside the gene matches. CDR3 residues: CAISTDRAGNTEAFF. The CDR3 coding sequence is TGTGCCATCAGTACTGACAGGGCGGGGAACACTGAAGCTTTCTTT.